Each of the 27 T cell receptor beta chains below was sequenced from the same sample in a study of shared clonotypes between healthy human individuals. Assay used: immunoSEQ multiplex PCR; TCRdb lists only in-frame clones, some missing. The sample lists 550,000 to 800,000 clones, around 90% occurring once. Sequenced: memory CD8+ T cells from PBMCs. Stated subset: CD45RO+ cells pooled with CCR7-negative TemRA cells. These TCRs come from a man between 18 and 29 years old in good health. Some clones in this sample may be carry-over from other donors' samples.

The rearrangement uses TRBV7-8 and TRBJ2-3; D call uncertain. Trimming removed 5 bases at V and 0 bases at J, with 9 bases between. Germline V CDR1 and CDR2: SGHVS, FQNEAQ. CDR3 size: 14 residues. For the CDR3, the DNA is TGTGCCAGCAGCCGCGGAATTAGCACAGATACGCAGTATTTT. Its translation: CASSRGISTDTQYF. Full variable domain (outside the CDR3, taken from reference TRBV7-8 and TRBJ2-3): GAGVSQSPRYKVAKRGQDVALRCDPISGHVSLFWYQQALGQGPEFLTYFQNEAQLDKSGLPSDRFFAERPEGSVSTLKIQRTQQEDSAVYLCASSRGISTDTQYFGPGTRLTVL.

The rearrangement uses TRBV29-1 and TRBJ1-2; 9 bases agree with TRBD1. Germline V gives CDR1 SQVTM, CDR2 ANQGSEA. Trimming removed 2 bases from V and 4 bases from J; junction bases left unmatched: 5. This CDR3 is 14 amino acids long. The CDR3 region is CSVERTGGAYGYTF. In nucleotides, the CDR3 is TGCAGCGTTGAACGTACAGGGGGCGCCTATGGCTACACCTTC.

As for this clone: The same CDR3 arises from other DNA sequences in this sample as well. The rearrangement joins TRBV27 to TRBJ1-1, with 10 nucleotides matching TRBD1. Germline CDR1 reads MNHEY; CDR2 reads SMNVEV (reference sequence). Trimming cost V 4 bases and J 4 bases; bases outside gene matches: 0. This CDR3 contains 13 residues. CDR3 nucleotides: TGTGCCAGCAGTTGGACAGGGGGCACTGAAGCTTTCTTT. Amino acids: CASSWTGGTEAFF.

Only one count was recorded for this clone. The rearrangement links TRBV11-2 to TRBJ2-7; D may match TRBD1 or TRBD2 (5 bases each). The V end lost 2 bases, the J end lost 7 bases, and 21 bases lay between the germline ends. This CDR3 region has 16 residues. Germline-derived CDR1 and CDR2 are SGHAT and FQNNGV. DNA of the CDR3: TGTGCCAGCAGCTTAATTTTGAATGCCGGGGCTAATGAGCAGTACTTC. This sequence encodes CASSLILNAGANEQYF.

The gene calls are TRBV7-2 and TRBJ1-2; 12 bases are a match to TRBD1. The J segment lost 7 bases and the V segment lost 7 bases, leaving 7 bases of the junction unmatched. The CDR3 length is 14 residues. The germline gives CDR1 SGHTA, CDR2 FQGNSA. The CDR3 region is CASNPGQGAAGYTF. The DNA for the CDR3 is TGTGCCAGCAACCCGGGACAGGGGGCGGCTGGCTACACCTTC. The variable domain in full, with the rest retrieved from reference TRBV7-2 and TRBJ1-2, is GAGVSQSPSNKVTEKGKDVELRCDPISGHTALYWYRQSLGQGLEFLIYFQGNSAPDKSGLPSDRFSAERTGGSVSTLTIQRTQQEDSAVYLCASNPGQGAAGYTFGSGTRLTVV.

V gene TRBV7-2 combines with J gene TRBJ1-4; weak D call: TRBD1 (5 bases). The V and J ends lost 4 bases and 8 bases respectively, with 20 bases between them. From germline, CDR1 is SGHTA and CDR2 FQGNSA. The CDR3 is 16 residues long. This chain's CDR3 is CASSSDTSRVWEKLFF. The CDR3 DNA reads TGTGCCAGCAGCTCCGACACCAGCAGGGTTTGGGAAAAACTGTTTTTT.

There are a few counts of this clone. The chain couples TRBV7-9 to TRBJ1-1, with unresolved D. The germline V gene has CDR1 SEHNR and CDR2 FQNEAQ (reference sequence). The CDR3 totals 14 residues. V lost 5 bases, J lost 5 bases, and 15 bases lay in between. The DNA of the CDR3 is TGTGCCAGCAGCCACAAGGGAGAGGTGACTGAAGCTTTCTTT. Its protein product is CASSHKGEVTEAFF.

This chain connects TRBV10-1 to TRBJ2-5, with D uncertain. Germline V gives CDR1 WNHNN, CDR2 SYGVQD (reference sequence). Trimming removed 0 bases from V and 2 bases from J, with 7 bases in between. This CDR3 has 14 residues. In DNA form, the CDR3 reads TGCGCCAGCAGTGAGTCTGGGCGGCAAGAGACCCAGTACTTC. This codes for CASSESGRQETQYF.

J is TRBJ2-7 and V is TRBV5-1; either TRBD1 or TRBD2 may fit D (5 bases each). V lost 4 bases and J 5 bases, leaving 25 bases between the germline ends. CDR1 SGHRS and CDR2 YFSETQ come from the germline V gene. CDR3 length: 17 amino acids. CDR3 DNA sequence: TGCGCCAGCAGCCCCCAGCCCCCGGGACGAACTATAAACGAGCAGTACTTC. Translation gives CASSPQPPGRTINEQYF.

As regards this clone: Additional DNA sequences in this sample encode the identical CDR3. The chain uses TRBV5-1 and TRBJ2-3; TRBD2 agrees at 7 bases. The CDR3 has 14 residues. J lost 2 bases, V lost 2 bases, and 2 bases had no gene match. Germline lookup yields CDR1 SGHRS and CDR2 YFSETQ. Here the CDR3 DNA reads TGCGCCAGCAGCTTAGCGGGATCCACAGATACGCAGTATTTT. Protein sequence: CASSLAGSTDTQYF.

Only one count was recorded for this clone. The V and J genes are TRBV7-9 and TRBJ1-2; the match to TRBD1 covers 9 bases. The germline gives CDR1 SEHNR, CDR2 FQNEAQ (reference sequence). Trimming took 2 bases from V and 7 from J; bases not matched to a gene: 11. The CDR3 has 16 amino acids. This CDR3 is CASSLSSDRGWFGYTF. As DNA, the CDR3 is TGTGCCAGCAGCTTATCTTCGGACAGGGGATGGTTTGGCTACACCTTC.

Comment on this clone: Other DNA sequences from this sample encode an identical CDR3 as well. The chain is built from TRBV7-3 and TRBJ2-3; D gene ambiguous. Trimming removed 0 bases from V and 3 bases from J, with 7 bases in between. This CDR3 spans 14 amino acids. Looked up from germline, CDR1 is SGHTA and CDR2 is FQGTGA. The CDR3 is CASSLTGSTDTQYF. In DNA form, the CDR3 reads TGTGCCAGCAGCTTAACTGGGTCGACAGATACGCAGTATTTT.

The chain uses TRBV7-3 and TRBJ2-3; 7 bases match TRBD1. V lost 5 bases, J lost 7 bases, and 24 bases stayed unmatched. There are 19 residues in the CDR3. CDR1 and CDR2 (germline): SGHTA, FQGTGA. The CDR3 is CASSTTVEITHNRGNTQYF. Here the CDR3 DNA reads TGTGCCAGCAGCACCACCGTCGAAATAACCCACAACAGGGGTAATACGCAGTATTTT.

This clone was detected ten times or more. The chain links TRBV18 to TRBJ2-7; 7 nucleotides match TRBD1. CDR1 is KGHSH, CDR2 LQKENI, per germline. The CDR3 runs 16 residues. V shed 3 bases, J shed 0 bases, and the junction held 8 bases outside the gene matches. The CDR3 bases are TGTGCCAGCTCACCCCAACCGGGACAGTTCTCCTACGAGCAGTACTTC. Residues: CASSPQPGQFSYEQYF.

This clone appeared a single time. This rearrangement joins TRBV2 to TRBJ1-5, with TRBD1 as a possible D gene (6 bases). This CDR3 is built from 14 residues. Germline V CDR1 and CDR2: SNHLY, FYNNEI. Trimming left V 5 bases short and J 5 bases short, with 13 bases between. The CDR3 sequence: CASSTGSDHQPQHF. The CDR3 nucleotides are TGTGCCAGCAGTACAGGGTCGGACCATCAGCCCCAGCATTTT. The full variable domain, rest sourced from reference TRBV2 and TRBJ1-5, is EPEVTQTPSHQVTQMGQEVILRCVPISNHLYFYWYRQILGQKVEFLVSFYNNEISEKSEIFDDQFSVERPDGSNFTLKIRSTKLEDSAMYFCASSTGSDHQPQHFGDGTRLSIL.

The chain carries TRBV27 and TRBJ2-2; the D gene is possibly TRBD1 (6 bases). The CDR3 length is 13 residues. V was clipped by 5 bases and J by 8 bases, with 12 bases between them. The germline V gene encodes CDR1 MNHEY and CDR2 SMNVEV (reference sequence). The CDR3 loop is CASSLGGRGELFF. The CDR3 DNA reads as TGTGCCAGCAGTCTAGGGGGAAGGGGGGAGCTGTTTTTT.

Only one count was recorded for this clone. The gene calls are TRBV27 and TRBJ2-2, with 14 positions matching TRBD2. This CDR3 has 18 amino acids. V dropped 6 bases and J dropped 6; count of bases not matched to a gene: 12. Germline assignment: CDR1 MNHEY and CDR2 SMNVEV (reference sequence). The CDR3 spells CASSLGTSGRRNPGELFF. In DNA, the CDR3 is TGTGCCAGCAGCCTTGGGACTAGCGGGAGAAGGAATCCCGGGGAGCTGTTTTTT.

The rearrangement links TRBV28 to TRBJ1-2, with unresolved D. The CDR3 consists of 13 residues. The germline V gene encodes CDR1 MDHEN and CDR2 SYDVKM. Deletions cut 2 bases from V and 2 bases from J, with 6 bases between. CDR3 bases: TGTGCCAGCAGTTTACCAGTAAACTATGGCTACACCTTC. Translating gives CASSLPVNYGYTF.

The V gene is TRBV10-1, the J gene TRBJ2-5; weak D call: TRBD2 (5 bases). The CDR3 totals 15 residues. V lost 6 bases and J 5 bases, leaving 19 bases between the germline ends. Germline CDR1 reads WNHNN; CDR2 reads SYGVQD (reference sequence). CDR3 protein: CASSPLTSRGETQYF. The CDR3 coding sequence is TGCGCCAGCAGCCCCCTTACCTCACGAGGGGAGACCCAGTACTTC.

The chain carries TRBV5-4 and TRBJ2-3, with TRBD1 matching 9 bases. The CDR3 spans 16 residues. V trimming: 4 bases; J trimming: 4 bases; junction bases outside the gene matches: 10. CDR1 and CDR2 (germline): SGHNT, YYREEE (reference sequence). The CDR3 sequence: CASSNDRDREADTQYF. The CDR3 DNA is TGTGCCAGCAGCAATGACCGGGACAGGGAGGCAGATACGCAGTATTTT.

This clone showed up many times. The J gene is TRBJ2-1, the V gene TRBV6-4; 13 bases are a match to TRBD2. Losses at the gene ends were 2 bases for V and 9 bases for J; bases not matched to a gene: 1. The CDR3 sequence is 14 residues long. Germline V lookup: CDR1 MRHNA, CDR2 SNTAGT. CDR3 amino acids: CASSDGLAGAEQFF. CDR3 nucleotide sequence: TGTGCCAGCAGTGACGGACTAGCGGGAGCTGAGCAGTTCTTC.

The chain couples TRBV9 to TRBJ1-4; D is ambiguous. Germline V gives CDR1 SGDLS, CDR2 YYNGEE. V lost 3 bases and J lost 11, with 14 bases in between. The length of the CDR3 is 13 residues. The chain's CDR3 is CASSAQGAGKLFF. The CDR3 DNA is TGTGCCAGCAGCGCCCAAGGAGCGGGGAAACTGTTTTTT.

The sample holds a few counts of this clone. The J gene is TRBJ2-1, the V gene TRBV28; D is unresolved. Germline lookup yields CDR1 MDHEN and CDR2 SYDVKM. V dropped 4 bases and J dropped 10 bases, with 5 bases sitting between them. CDR3 length: 10 amino acids. This CDR3 is CASSYREQFF. The CDR3 DNA follows: TGTGCCAGCAGTTATCGGGAGCAGTTCTTC.

V usage is TRBV28 and J usage is TRBJ1-4; no clear D. This CDR3 has 14 residues. Trimming removed 5 bases at V and 2 bases at J, with 9 bases between. CDR1 is MDHEN and CDR2 is SYDVKM in the germline V gene. CDR3 in DNA: TGTGCCAGCAGTCCACGAAGGACTAATGAAAAACTGTTTTTT. Its protein is CASSPRRTNEKLFF.

J is TRBJ1-3 and V is TRBV15; D is perhaps TRBD1 (5 bases). The CDR3 spans 14 residues. CDR1 is LNHNV and CDR2 is YYDKDF in the germline V gene (reference sequence). Trimming shortened V by 4 bases and J by 1 base, and 8 bases separated the two germline ends. For the CDR3, the DNA is TGTGCCACCAGCACCCGACAGTCTGGAAACACCATATATTTT. Translating gives CATSTRQSGNTIYF.

The gene calls are TRBV5-6 and TRBJ2-6, with D unclear. Trimming pared 2 bases from V and 2 bases from J, leaving 8 bases between. There are 15 residues in the CDR3. Germline assignment: CDR1 SGHDT and CDR2 YYEEEE. The CDR3 DNA is TGTGCCAGCAGCTTATACCGCACTGGGGCCAACGTCCTGACTTTC. Protein product: CASSLYRTGANVLTF.

The J gene is TRBJ2-1, the V gene TRBV5-6; TRBD1 matches at 8 bases. CDR1 and CDR2 from the germline V gene are SGHDT and YYEEEE. There are 15 residues in the CDR3. V trimming: 4 bases; J trimming: 4 bases; junction bases outside the gene matches: 7. The CDR3 DNA sequence: TGTGCCAGCAGCGTGGCAGGGGGCGGTTACAATGAGCAGTTCTTC. Translating gives CASSVAGGGYNEQFF.